What follows describes a single T cell receptor beta chain. Its antigen target is currently unknown. No base quality values were provided; no much bigger clone lies one nucleotide off. This sample was included in a study of sequential checkpoint blockade in melanoma (dated by TCRdb to about 2019). General notes on the study: In a 1:1 randomization, patients received either first-line nivolumab then ipilimumab (arm A) or ipilimumab then nivolumab (arm B). Maintenance nivolumab was given following each of the two trial sequences.

The immunoSEQ Assay was used to immunosequence TCRbeta CDR3 regions from genomic DNA. Before high-throughput sequencing, genomic DNA was amplified using bias-controlled multiplex PCR. As for the authors' bioinformatics: To quantify the absolute abundance of each unique TCRbeta CDR3 region, the sequences were collapsed and filtered. Clonality, defined as 1 minus Pielou's evenness, was calculated using productive rearrangements only. A previously published method was used to identify clones with significantly greater frequencies in on-treatment samples than in baseline samples. As stored in TCRdb, this immuneACCESS dataset retains in-frame rearrangements with V and J assigned. A fraction of the clones does not appear; measured against another copy, unresolved V genes explain less than half of the discrepancy, and the remainder lacks a known reason. V, J and clone size were drawn from that table, and D and trimming were deduced from the DNA. The sample yields 20,000 or so clones; approximately 70% were counted once. The top ten clones comprise over 20% of the sample.

Explained via the paper, the treatment or condition label denotes: randomized to nivolumab then ipilimumab (arm A) or the reverse (arm B). None of the patients in the trial had previously been given DNA-damaging chemotherapy. On a FACS Aria II flow cytometer, live CD3+CD8+ cells that were negative for CD19 and CD56 were sorted from thawed PBMCs. Samples were obtained from patients with melanoma enrolled in CheckMate 064, a randomized, open-label phase II trial of sequential checkpoint blockade. Peripheral blood mononuclear cells were collected by leukapheresis, purified using Ficoll-Paque, and frozen in human serum containing roughly 10% DMSO. Purity of sorted blood CD3+CD8+ cells was verified at >95% immediately after sorting, followed by DNA extraction. Broader findings and caveats from the paper: The model for predicting response that combines TCR metrics with mutation burden needs to be validated in larger, independent patient cohorts.

For this chain, trimming is 3 bases at the V end and 0 bases at the J end, and the number of junction bases without a gene match is 4. CDR1 and CDR2, per the germline V gene (reference sequence), are MNHEY and SMNVEV. The CDR3, from cysteine to phenylalanine, totals 15 residues. Solely the CDR3 DNA is kept, with 45 bases framed from the first base. The source was CD8+ T cells sorted from blood (inferred from file names), collected from a patient given nivolumab and ipilimumab in sequence. The origin of this receptor is a human donor with melanoma. The rearranged segments are TRBV27 and TRBJ2-7, with 8 bases aligning to TRBD2. The DNA reads TGTGCCAGCAGTTTCCTTAGCGGGATCTCCTACGAGCAGTACTTC. Translation gives CASSFLSGISYEQYF.